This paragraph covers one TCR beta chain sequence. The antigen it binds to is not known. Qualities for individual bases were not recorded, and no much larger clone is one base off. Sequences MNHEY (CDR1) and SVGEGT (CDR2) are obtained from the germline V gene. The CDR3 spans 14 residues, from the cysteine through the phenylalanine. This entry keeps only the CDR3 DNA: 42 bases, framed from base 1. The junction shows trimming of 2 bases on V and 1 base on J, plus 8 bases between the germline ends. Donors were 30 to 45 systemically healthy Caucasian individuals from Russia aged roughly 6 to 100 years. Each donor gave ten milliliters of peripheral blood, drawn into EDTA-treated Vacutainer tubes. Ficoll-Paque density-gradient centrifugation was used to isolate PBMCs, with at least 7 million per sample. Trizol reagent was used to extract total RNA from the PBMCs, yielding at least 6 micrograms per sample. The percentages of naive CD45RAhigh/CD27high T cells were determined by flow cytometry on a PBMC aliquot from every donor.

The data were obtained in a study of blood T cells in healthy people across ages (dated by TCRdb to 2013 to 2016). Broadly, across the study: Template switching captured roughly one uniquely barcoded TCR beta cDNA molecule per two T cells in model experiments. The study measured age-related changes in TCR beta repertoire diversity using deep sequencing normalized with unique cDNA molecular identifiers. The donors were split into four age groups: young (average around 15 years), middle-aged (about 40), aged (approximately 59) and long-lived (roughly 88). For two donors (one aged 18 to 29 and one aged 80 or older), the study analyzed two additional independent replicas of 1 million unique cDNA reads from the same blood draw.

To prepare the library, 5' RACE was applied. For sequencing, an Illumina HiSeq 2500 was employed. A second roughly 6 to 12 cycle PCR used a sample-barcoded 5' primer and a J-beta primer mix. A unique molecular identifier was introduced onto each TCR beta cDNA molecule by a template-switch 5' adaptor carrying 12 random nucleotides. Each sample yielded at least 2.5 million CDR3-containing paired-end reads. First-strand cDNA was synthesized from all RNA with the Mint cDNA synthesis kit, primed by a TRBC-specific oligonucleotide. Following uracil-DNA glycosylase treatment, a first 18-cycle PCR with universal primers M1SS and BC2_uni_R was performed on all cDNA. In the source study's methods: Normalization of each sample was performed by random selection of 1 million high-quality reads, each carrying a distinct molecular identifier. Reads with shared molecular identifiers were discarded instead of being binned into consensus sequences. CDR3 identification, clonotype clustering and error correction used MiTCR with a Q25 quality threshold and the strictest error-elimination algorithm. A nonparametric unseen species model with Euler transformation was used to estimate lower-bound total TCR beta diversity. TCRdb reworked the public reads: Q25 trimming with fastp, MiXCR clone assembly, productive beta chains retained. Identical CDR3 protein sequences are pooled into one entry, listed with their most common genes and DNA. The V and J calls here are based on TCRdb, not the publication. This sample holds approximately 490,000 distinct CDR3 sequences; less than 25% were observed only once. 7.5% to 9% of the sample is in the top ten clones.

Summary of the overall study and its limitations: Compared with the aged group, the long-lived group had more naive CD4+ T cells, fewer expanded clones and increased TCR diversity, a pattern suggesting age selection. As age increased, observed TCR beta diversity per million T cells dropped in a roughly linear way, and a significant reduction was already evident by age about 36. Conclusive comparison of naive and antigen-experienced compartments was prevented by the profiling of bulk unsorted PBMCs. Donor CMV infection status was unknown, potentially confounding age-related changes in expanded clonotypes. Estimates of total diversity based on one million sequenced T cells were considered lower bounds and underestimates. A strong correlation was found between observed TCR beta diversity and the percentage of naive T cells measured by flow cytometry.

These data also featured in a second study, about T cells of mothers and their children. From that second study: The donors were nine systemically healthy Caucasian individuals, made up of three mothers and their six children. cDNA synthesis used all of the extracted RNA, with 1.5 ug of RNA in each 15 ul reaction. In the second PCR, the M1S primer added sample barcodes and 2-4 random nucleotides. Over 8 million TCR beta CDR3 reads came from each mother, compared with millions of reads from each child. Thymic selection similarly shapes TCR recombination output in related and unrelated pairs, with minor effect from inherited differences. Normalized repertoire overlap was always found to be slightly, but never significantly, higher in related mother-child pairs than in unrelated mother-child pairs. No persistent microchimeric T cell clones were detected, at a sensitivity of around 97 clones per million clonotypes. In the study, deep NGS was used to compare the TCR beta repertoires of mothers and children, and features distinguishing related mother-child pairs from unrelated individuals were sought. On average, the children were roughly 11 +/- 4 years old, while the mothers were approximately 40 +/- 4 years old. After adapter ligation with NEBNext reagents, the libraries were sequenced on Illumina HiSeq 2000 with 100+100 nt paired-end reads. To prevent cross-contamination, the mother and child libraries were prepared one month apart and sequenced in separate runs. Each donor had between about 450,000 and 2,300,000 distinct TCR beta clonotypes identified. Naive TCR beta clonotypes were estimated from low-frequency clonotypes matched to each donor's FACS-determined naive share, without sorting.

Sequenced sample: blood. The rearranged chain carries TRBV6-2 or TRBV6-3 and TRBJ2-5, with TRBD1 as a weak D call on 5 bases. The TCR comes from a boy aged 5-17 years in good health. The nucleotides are TGTGCCAGCAGTTACCCCGACAGCCAAGAGACCCAGTACTTC. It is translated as CASSYPDSQETQYF.